This entry describes one TCR beta chain. The sample is drawn from a study of shared clonotypes between healthy human individuals. Clones were read by immunoSEQ multiplex PCR, and TCRdb kept only the in-frame ones, dropping some. The data hold hundreds of thousands of clones, with around three quarters observed a single time. The CDR3 is made up of 14 amino acids. Germline V gene lookup returns CDR1 MNHEY and CDR2 SMNVEV (reference sequence). Deletions cut 2 bases from V and 5 bases from J, with 9 bases between. Sample: PBMCs. V gene TRBV27 combines with J gene TRBJ1-4, with D maybe TRBD1 (6 bases). The TCR originated in a woman aged 40 to 49 in good health. Some clones in this sample may be carry-over from other donors' samples. The CDR3 protein is CASSLLGHNEKLFF. The CDR3 DNA is TGTGCCAGCAGTTTACTGGGACACAATGAAAAACTGTTTTTT.